This T cell receptor beta chain was sequenced for a study of blood T cell repertoires in COVID-19 (dated by TCRdb to the early 2020s). Regarding the research as a whole: Samples from collaborators originated in the United States, Italy and Spain and spanned both the acute and convalescent phases of COVID-19. Samples were obtained from the ongoing ImmuneRACE study (first 160 participants) and from over a thousand subjects provided by 6 global collaborators. Where available, HLA class I and class II types were taken from metadata supplied by the sample provider and were not determined by assay-based typing. A freely available public database, intended as a resource for researchers studying the immune response to SARS-CoV-2, is where the repertoires were released. The prospective study material was composed of cDNA or gDNA derived from T cells, B-cell-depleted T cells, or PBMCs. Deeply sampled blood TCRbeta repertoires from subjects exposed to, actively infected with, or recovered from COVID-19 were included in the dataset. Nearly every sample came with metadata listing a de-identified subject ID, COVID-19 status, age in years and sex.

In Seattle, one collaborating source enrolled patients while the infection was active and tracked those patients longitudinally over the course of disease. Each collaborating institution followed its own protocols to collect whole blood in K2EDTA tubes. For TCRbeta analysis, collaborator samples were shipped as frozen whole blood, as isolated PBMCs, or as DNA extracted from either sample type. V is cut by 3 bases and J by 7 bases, and the space between the germline ends is 12 bases. The CDR3 runs 13 amino acids, cysteine and phenylalanine included. The only DNA kept is the CDR3, 39 bases in frame from the first base. TCRbeta CDR3 regions were amplified from genomic DNA using the immunoSEQ Assay, a bias-controlled multiplex PCR. In the paper's pipeline: Nucleated cell counts per sample were estimated from amplification of reference gene primers within the assay. To quantify the absolute abundance of each unique TCRbeta CDR3 rearrangement, sequence reads were collapsed and filtered. For each sample, productive Simpson clonality was calculated as the square root of Simpson's diversity index across productive rearrangements. TCRdb holds this immuneACCESS table with in-frame rearrangements only. Some clones are missing; in checked studies, unresolved V genes explain under half, and the rest has no known cause. Clone size and the V and J calls come from that table; the DNA yielded D and trimming. This sample is represented by 89,000 or so clones; roughly nine tenths of them were singletons. Of the sample, 2.5% to 3% falls within the top ten clones.

To note about this clone: Its antigen has not been determined. Nothing much larger sits one base from this clone, and base qualities are not available.

Paper-wide results and their limitations: The amount of clinical and demographic metadata varied by source and participant and was provided uncurated.

This receptor was obtained from a man aged 50-60 years with COVID-19, enrolled during active disease. Sample: peripheral blood. The V and J genes are TRBV12-3 or TRBV12-4 and TRBJ1-2; TRBD1 is perhaps the D gene, given 6 matching bases. The DNA is as follows: TGTGCCAGCAGTTTTTCAGGGGAGTTTGGCTACACCTTC. This encodes CASSFSGEFGYTF.